The 23 T cell receptor beta chains listed next were all sequenced from one sample in a study of T cells in Graves' hyperthyroidism and ophthalmopathy. RNA transcripts were the template for amplifying TCR beta CDR3 regions. The HTBI set primed first-round TCR CDR3 RT-PCR. One entry per CDR3 protein, called by TCRdb with MiXCR from the multiplex PCR reads. This sample yields more than 550,000 distinct CDR3 sequences, of which approximately 42% are seen a single time; about 7.2% belongs to the top ten. Input material: peripheral blood or thyroid tissue (not recorded which). Source of these receptors: an adult man with Graves' disease, either hyperthyroidism or ophthalmopathy (not recorded which).

V and J are TRBV20-1 and TRBJ1-6; TRBD1 might be the D (5 bases). V was pared by 3 bases and J by 6 bases, with 12 bases between. Germline V gene data show CDR1 as DFQATT and CDR2 as SNEGSKA (reference sequence). The CDR3 totals 14 residues. The CDR3 spells CSASRQLTNSPLHF. The CDR3 DNA is TGCAGTGCTAGCCGACAGCTAACTAATTCACCCCTCCACTTT.

Ten or more counts support this clonotype. The chain employs TRBV29-1 and TRBJ2-5; D is uncertain. Germline CDR1 SQVTM, CDR2 ANQGSEA. The CDR3 extends over 13 amino acids. V dropped 3 bases and J dropped 5 bases, with 13 bases sitting between them. DNA of the CDR3: TGCAGCGTTGACAGGACGGCTGGCGAGACCCAGTACTTC. This codes for CSVDRTAGETQYF. The complete variable domain, with remaining parts taken from reference TRBV29-1 and TRBJ2-5, reads SAVISQKPSRDICQRGTSLTIQCQVDSQVTMMFWYRQQPGQSLTLIATANQGSEATYESGFVIDKFPISRPNLTFSTLTVSNMSPEDSSIYLCSVDRTAGETQYFGPGTRLLVL.

As regards this clonotype: Sequence at one end of the junction differs from germline and may be a read error. V and J are TRBV10-1 and TRBJ2-7, with 7 bases that match TRBD1. The CDR3 is 14 amino acids. CDR1 WNHNN and CDR2 SYGVQD come from the germline V gene (reference sequence). The CDR3 bases are TGTGCCAGCACGCAAACCGGGACAGCTTACGAGCAGTACTTC. It codes for CASTQTGTAYEQYF.

Written as DNA, the CDR3 is TGTGCCAGCAGTGGGCTAGCGGGGGAAAAACTGTTTTTT. Its translation is CASSGLAGEKLFF. The chain links TRBV2 to TRBJ1-4; D ambiguous. V gave up 4 bases and J gave up 8 bases, with 11 bases separating them. Germline-derived CDR1 and CDR2 are SNHLY and FYNNEI. This CDR3 region has 13 residues.

At least ten counts were recorded for this clonotype. The chain carries TRBV20-1 and TRBJ1-6, with D possibly TRBD1 on 6 matching bases. Between the trimmed V and J ends, which lost 1 base and 10 bases, there was a span of 17 bases. Germline CDR1 DFQATT, CDR2 SNEGSKA (reference sequence). CDR3 size: 15 residues. DNA of the CDR3: TGCAGTGCTAGAGGGGTCGGCAGGGGACACTCACCCCTCCACTTT. It specifies CSARGVGRGHSPLHF.

V and J are TRBV30 and TRBJ1-1; no reliable D call. Germline-derived CDR1 and CDR2 are GTSNPN and SVGIG (reference sequence). The ends were cut back, 4 bases at V and 4 bases at J, with 7 bases in the middle. The CDR3 is 11 residues long. In DNA form, the CDR3 reads TGTGCCTGGACTGCCTTCACTGAAGCTTTCTTT. It codes for CAWTAFTEAFF.

For this clonotype: Since a much larger clone is just one base distant, this may be a read error. The J gene is TRBJ2-5, the V gene TRBV7-9, with 7 bases fitting TRBD1. The CDR3 sequence is 13 residues long. Germline V CDR1 and CDR2: SEHNR, FQNEAQ (reference sequence). The CDR3 loop reads CANSLDRKETQYF. The DNA of the CDR3 is TGTGCCAACAGCCTGGACAGGAAAGAGACCCAGTACTTC.

As for this clonotype: Relative to the germline gene, one junction end is altered; a read error may explain this. This chain uses TRBV25-1 with TRBJ2-2; TRBD1 might be the D (6 bases). The CDR3 totals 12 residues. Looked up from germline, CDR1 is MGHDK and CDR2 is SYGVNS. CDR3 nucleotide sequence: TGCGCCAGCAGGGGTGGGATCGGGGAGCTGTTTTTT. This translates into CASRGGIGELFF.

The V gene is TRBV6-5, the J gene TRBJ1-2; possible D gene TRBD1, 6 bases. The CDR3 is 15 residues long. V gave up 2 bases and J gave up 4 bases, with 14 bases separating them. Germline loops: CDR1 MNHEY, CDR2 SVGAGI. In DNA form, the CDR3 reads TGTGCCAGCAGTTACGGGCAGGGGTTTACCTATGGCTACACCTTC. Protein product: CASSYGQGFTYGYTF.

V usage is TRBV24-1 and J usage is TRBJ2-7, with a weak D call TRBD2 (6 bases). The CDR3 consists of 14 residues. CDR1 is KGHDR and CDR2 is SFDVKD in the germline V gene. Trimming pared 7 bases from V and 7 bases from J, leaving 19 bases between. The CDR3: CATRGIADYNEQYF. As DNA, the CDR3 is TGTGCCACCAGGGGCATAGCGGACTACAATGAGCAGTACTTC.

This clonotype was observed many times. The J gene is TRBJ2-7, the V gene TRBV15, with 7 bases identical to TRBD2. Germline lookup yields CDR1 LNHNV and CDR2 YYDKDF (reference sequence). The CDR3 loop spans 14 amino acids. The V segment lost 3 bases and the J segment 3 bases; nucleotides outside the gene matches: 5. As DNA, the CDR3 is TGTGCCACCAGCAGGGAGCGGGGATACTACGAGCAGTACTTC. Protein sequence: CATSRERGYYEQYF.

The genes are TRBV5-1 and TRBJ2-5; 13 bases are a match to TRBD2. Germline V gene sequence: CDR1 SGHRS, CDR2 YFSETQ. V lost 3 bases, J lost 5 bases, and 7 bases stayed unmatched. This CDR3 is built from 16 residues. CDR3 sequence: CASSWGTSGAPETQYF. CDR3 nucleotide sequence: TGCGCCAGCAGCTGGGGGACTAGCGGGGCGCCGGAGACCCAGTACTTC.

On this clonotype itself: Possible read error: a much larger clone is one base away. The V call is TRBV10-3, the J call TRBJ1-1; no clear D gene. Trimming took off 4 bases at V and 4 bases at J, with 7 bases between the two ends. Germline CDR1 ENHRY, CDR2 SYGVKD. The CDR3 has 12 amino acids. This CDR3 is CAISATITEAFF. The CDR3 nucleotides are TGTGCCATCAGTGCGACGATCACTGAAGCTTTCTTT.

In its sample, this clonotype was seen many times. The chain has TRBV4-2 and TRBJ2-7; 7 bases match TRBD1. Germline V gives CDR1 LGHNA, CDR2 YNFKEQ. The CDR3 runs 14 residues. With V trimmed by 3 bases and J by 3 bases, 5 bases remained unmatched. The CDR3 DNA reads as TGTGCCAGCAGCCACGGGACAGTCGACTACGAGCAGTACTTC. Its protein is CASSHGTVDYEQYF.

This clonotype has only a few counts. The chain combines TRBV19 with TRBJ1-2, with 8 bases lining up with TRBD1. The germline gives CDR1 LNHDA, CDR2 SQIVND (reference sequence). The CDR3 spans 14 residues. Trimming took 2 bases from V and 3 from J; bases not matched to a gene: 2. The CDR3 coding sequence is TGTGCCAGTAGTATACAGGGGGCTGACTATGGCTACACCTTC. Encoded protein: CASSIQGADYGYTF.

This chain links TRBV20-1 with TRBJ1-2, with TRBD1 as a possible D gene (5 bases). Germline loops: CDR1 DFQATT, CDR2 SNEGSKA (reference sequence). This CDR3 contains 16 residues. The V gene lost 0 bases and the J gene lost 3 bases, with 17 bases spanning the gap. CDR3 sequence (DNA): TGCAGTGCTAGAGATCCCGCAGCCTGGGGCTACTATGGCTACACCTTC. Amino acids: CSARDPAAWGYYGYTF.

The chain couples TRBV27 to TRBJ1-4; D gene unclear. Germline V CDR1 and CDR2: MNHEY, SMNVEV (reference sequence). Trimming pared 3 bases from V and 7 bases from J, leaving 12 bases between. The CDR3 consists of 14 residues. The CDR3 DNA reads TGTGCCAGCAGTTTGAGGGCGAGAGGTGAAAAACTGTTTTTT. Translating gives CASSLRARGEKLFF.

This clonotype was detected ten times or more. The chain couples TRBV16 to TRBJ1-2; D gene unclear. The V gene's germline CDR1 is KGHSY and CDR2 FQNENV. The CDR3 sequence is 19 residues long. V was pared by 3 bases and J by 10 bases, with 33 bases between. The CDR3 region is CASSQKSVKWANRLHDYTF. The CDR3 nucleotides are TGTGCCAGCAGCCAGAAGTCAGTTAAGTGGGCCAACCGCCTGCATGACTACACCTTC.

The table lists this clonotype with many counts. Here the CDR3 DNA reads TGTGCCAGCAGCTTAAGGGCAGGGCAATTTGGAAACACCATATATTTT. This translates into CASSLRAGQFGNTIYF. The V gene is TRBV7-8, the J gene TRBJ1-3, with a weak D call TRBD1 (5 bases). The CDR3 is 16 amino acids. The germline V gene encodes CDR1 SGHVS and CDR2 FQNEAQ. Trimming took off 2 bases at V and 3 bases at J, with 14 bases between the two ends.

This clonotype was observed a handful of times. One end of the junction fails to match germline, which may point to a read error. This chain uses TRBV7-9 with TRBJ2-7, with D maybe TRBD1 (6 bases). This CDR3 has 14 amino acids. CDR1 is SEHNR, CDR2 FQNEAQ, per germline (reference sequence). Here the CDR3 reads CASSFKQGFYEQYF. The CDR3 coding sequence is TGCGCCAGCAGCTTCAAACAGGGTTTCTACGAGCAGTACTTC.

This clonotype was recorded once. The chain carries TRBV7-9 and TRBJ1-6, with 8 bases aligning to TRBD1. The germline gives CDR1 SEHNR, CDR2 FQNEAQ (reference sequence). This CDR3 is 16 amino acids long. The junction had 13 bases not matched to a gene; V was cut back by 5 bases and J by 10 bases. As DNA, the CDR3 is TGTGCCAGCAGCCAACCTGGACAGGGAGCTGGATCACCCCTCCACTTT. It codes for CASSQPGQGAGSPLHF.

This chain joins TRBV14 and TRBJ2-5; no definite D call. Germline V lookup: CDR1 SGHDN, CDR2 FVKESK. This CDR3 comprises 10 residues. The V and J ends lost 11 bases and 1 base respectively, with 5 bases between them. The CDR3, as DNA: TGTGCCTACAGCCAAGAGACCCAGTACTTC. It is translated as CAYSQETQYF.

The chain uses TRBV7-9 and TRBJ2-7; TRBD2 aligns across 9 bases. CDR1 SEHNR and CDR2 FQNEAQ come from the germline V gene (reference sequence). The V segment lost 11 bases and the J segment 2 bases; nucleotides outside the gene matches: 10. The CDR3 is 14 amino acids. CDR3 sequence reads: CAVVRTSATYEQYF. The CDR3 DNA sequence: TGTGCCGTCGTACGGACTAGCGCGACCTACGAGCAGTACTTC.